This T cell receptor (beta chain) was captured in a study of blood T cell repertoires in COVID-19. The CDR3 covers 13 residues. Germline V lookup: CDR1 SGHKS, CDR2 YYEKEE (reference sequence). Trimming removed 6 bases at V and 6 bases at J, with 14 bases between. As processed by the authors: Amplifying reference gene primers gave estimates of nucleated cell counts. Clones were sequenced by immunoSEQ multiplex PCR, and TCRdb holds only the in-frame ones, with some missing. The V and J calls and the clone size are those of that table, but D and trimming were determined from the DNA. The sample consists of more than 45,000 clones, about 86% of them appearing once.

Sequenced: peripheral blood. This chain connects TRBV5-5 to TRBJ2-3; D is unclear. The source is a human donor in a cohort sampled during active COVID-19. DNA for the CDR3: TGTGCCAGCAACACGGCCCCGGAGGATACGCAGTATTTT. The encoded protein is CASNTAPEDTQYF.